The 2 T cell receptor beta chains below were found in one sample sequenced in a study of blood T cell repertoires in COVID-19. Produced via immunoSEQ multiplex PCR; TCRdb's table is partial and in-frame only. Here the sample spans hundreds of thousands of clones, around 90% being singletons. The sequenced sample was PBMCs or T cells enriched from blood (not recorded which). These receptors were taken from a woman younger than 35 with acute COVID-19.

The chain uses TRBV27 and TRBJ1-4; weak D call: TRBD1 (6 bases). CDR1 is MNHEY and CDR2 is SMNVEV in the germline V gene (reference sequence). V lost 1 base and J 5 bases, leaving 11 bases between the germline ends. This CDR3 has 15 residues. In DNA, the CDR3 is TGTGCCAGCAGTTTATTAGGGCAGGGGAATGAAAAACTGTTTTTT. It encodes CASSLLGQGNEKLFF. Complete variable domain (other parts from reference TRBV27 and TRBJ1-4): EAQVTQNPRYLITVTGKKLTVTCSQNMNHEYMSWYRQDPGLGLRQIYYSMNVEVTDKGDVPEGYKVSRKEKRNFPLILESPSPNQTSLYFCASSLLGQGNEKLFFGSGTQLSVL.

The J gene is TRBJ2-3, the V gene TRBV6-5; D possibly corresponds to TRBD1 (6 bases). CDR3 length equals 16 residues. Per germline, CDR1 MNHEY and CDR2 SVGAGI. V was shortened by 3 bases and J by 0 bases, with 13 bases between the two germline ends. The CDR3 loop reads CASSYLSRGSTDTQYF. The CDR3 DNA reads as TGTGCCAGCAGTTATCTCTCAAGGGGGAGCACAGATACGCAGTATTTT.